This T cell receptor (beta chain) comes out of a study of blood T cells in healthy people across ages (dated by TCRdb to the mid-2010s). About the study as a whole: In model experiments, template switching captured about one uniquely barcoded TCR beta cDNA molecule for every two T cells. The study measured age-related changes in TCR beta repertoire diversity using deep sequencing normalized with unique cDNA molecular identifiers. The donors were split into four age groups: young (average around 15 years), middle-aged (roughly 40), aged (about 62) and long-lived (approximately 80). Donors of different ages were randomly distributed across sequencing lanes to avoid experimental bias. Two additional independent replicas of 1 million unique cDNA reads from the same blood draw were analyzed for two donors (one aged 18 to 30 and one aged 80 or older).

Beyond this particular receptor, the publication reports: Estimates of total diversity from one million sequenced T cells were regarded as lower bounds and underestimates. As age increased, observed TCR beta diversity per million T cells dropped in a roughly linear way, and a significant reduction was already evident by age 40. Conclusive comparison of naive and antigen-experienced compartments was prevented by the profiling of bulk unsorted PBMCs. Compared with the aged group, the long-lived group had more naive CD4+ T cells, fewer expanded clones and increased TCR diversity, a pattern suggesting age selection. Donor CMV infection status was unknown, potentially confounding age-related changes in expanded clonotypes. The percentage of naive T cells measured by flow cytometry correlated strongly with observed TCR beta diversity.

As concerns this clonotype: Its antigen is currently not known. Base qualities are not at hand, and no much larger clone is one base apart.

The method behind the library was 5' RACE. Data came from an Illumina HiSeq 2500. A second PCR of roughly 7 to 12 cycles was performed with a sample-barcoded 5' primer and a J-beta primer mix. A template-switch 5' adaptor carrying 12 random nucleotides introduced a unique molecular identifier onto each TCR beta cDNA molecule. At least 3 million CDR3-containing paired-end reads were obtained from each sample. All of the RNA was converted into first-strand cDNA using the Mint cDNA synthesis kit, with a TRBC-specific oligonucleotide serving as the primer. Following uracil-DNA glycosylase treatment, all cDNA underwent a first 18-cycle PCR with the universal primers M1SS and BC2_uni_R. In the source study's methods: For normalization, 1 million high-quality reads, each with a distinct molecular identifier, were randomly selected from each sample. Instead of being binned into consensus sequences, reads that shared molecular identifiers were thrown out. CDR3 identification, clonotype clustering and error correction used MiTCR with a Q25 quality threshold and the strictest error-elimination algorithm. A nonparametric unseen species model with Euler transformation was used to estimate a lower bound on total TCR beta diversity. Using fastp at Q25 and MiXCR, TCRdb reprocessed the public reads and kept productive beta chains. Rows with one shared CDR3 protein collapse into an entry with the most common genes and DNA. The V and J calls, along with clone size, are taken from TCRdb and not from the paper's own processing. Across this sample there are nearly 1 million distinct CDR3 sequences, with roughly half seen only once. The ten largest clonotypes hold 20% to 25% of the sample.

The donors were roughly 40 Caucasian individuals from Russia, aged 6 to 90 years, who were systemically healthy. Each donor gave 8 to 10 milliliters of peripheral blood, drawn into EDTA-treated Vacutainer tubes. Ficoll-Paque density-gradient centrifugation was used to isolate PBMCs, with at least 6.5 million per sample. Trizol reagent was used to extract total RNA from the PBMCs, yielding at least 5.5 micrograms per sample. For every donor, flow cytometry on a PBMC aliquot measured the percentage of naive CD45RAhigh/CD27high T cells. Per the germline V gene (reference sequence), LGHDT is the CDR1 and YNNKEL is the CDR2. The CDR3 runs 15 residues from the cysteine to the phenylalanine. The read is trimmed to its CDR3 DNA, 45 bases read in frame from base 1.

The chain was built from TRBV3-1 and TRBJ2-7, with an unclear D gene assignment. The last part of the DNA fits TRBJ2-5 better; the J call may be wrong. Sequencing was done on a sample of blood. The source is an older woman in good health. The CDR3 amino acid sequence is: CASSQEGWASATQYF. The nucleotide sequence reads as follows: TGTGCCAGCAGCCAAGAGGGTTGGGCGAGTGCGACCCAGTACTTC.